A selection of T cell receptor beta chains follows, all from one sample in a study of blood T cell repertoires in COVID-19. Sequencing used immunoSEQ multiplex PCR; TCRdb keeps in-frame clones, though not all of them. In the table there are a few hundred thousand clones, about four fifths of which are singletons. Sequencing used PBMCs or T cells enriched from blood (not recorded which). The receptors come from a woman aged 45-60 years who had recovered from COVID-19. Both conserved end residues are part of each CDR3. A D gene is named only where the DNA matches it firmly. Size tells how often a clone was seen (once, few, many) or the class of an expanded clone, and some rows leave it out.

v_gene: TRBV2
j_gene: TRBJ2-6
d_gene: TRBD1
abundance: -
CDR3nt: TGTGCCAGCAGTGAGACAGGGATTGGGGCCAACGTCCTGACTTTC
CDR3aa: CASSETGIGANVLTF

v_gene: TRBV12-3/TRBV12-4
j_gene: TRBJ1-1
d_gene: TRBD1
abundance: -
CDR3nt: TGTGCCAGCACTCCCGGGACAGTCACTGAAGCTTTCTTT
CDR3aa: CASTPGTVTEAFF

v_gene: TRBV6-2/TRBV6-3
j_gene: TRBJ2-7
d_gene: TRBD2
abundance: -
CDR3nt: TGTGCCAGCAGTGGAGGGACTAGCGGGAGTCACTCCTACGAGCAGTACTTC
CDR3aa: CASSGGTSGSHSYEQYF

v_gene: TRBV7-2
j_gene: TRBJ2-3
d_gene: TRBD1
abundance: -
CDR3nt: TGTGCCAGCAGCGTGGGACAGGTCCCAGATACGCAGTATTTT
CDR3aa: CASSVGQVPDTQYF

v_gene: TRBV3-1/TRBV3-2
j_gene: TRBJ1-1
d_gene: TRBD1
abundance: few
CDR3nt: TGTGCCAGCAGCAAGACAGGGGCAGGAAGCACTGAAGCTTTCTTT
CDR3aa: CASSKTGAGSTEAFF

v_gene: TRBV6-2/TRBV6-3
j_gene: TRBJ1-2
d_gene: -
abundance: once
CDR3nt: TGTGCCAGCAGTTGGGCCAGCAGAAATGGCTACACCTTC
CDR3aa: CASSWASRNGYTF

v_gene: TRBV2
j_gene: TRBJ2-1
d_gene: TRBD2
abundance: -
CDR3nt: TGTGCCAGCAGGGGACTAGCGAACAATGAGCAGTTCTTC
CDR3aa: CASRGLANNEQFF

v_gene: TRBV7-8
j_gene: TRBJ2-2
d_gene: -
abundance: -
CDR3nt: TGTGCCAGCAGCTTAGTGGGCGGGACCGGGGAGCTGTTTTTT
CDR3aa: CASSLVGGTGELFF

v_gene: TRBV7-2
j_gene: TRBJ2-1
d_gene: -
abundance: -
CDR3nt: TGTGCCAGCAGCTTAGCTCGGGTCCACTCCTACAATGAGCAGTTCTTC
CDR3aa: CASSLARVHSYNEQFF

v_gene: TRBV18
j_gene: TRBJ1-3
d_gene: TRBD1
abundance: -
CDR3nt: TGTGCCAGCTCACCCACGTCGGGACAGGGGGCATACACCATATATTTT
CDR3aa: CASSPTSGQGAYTIYF

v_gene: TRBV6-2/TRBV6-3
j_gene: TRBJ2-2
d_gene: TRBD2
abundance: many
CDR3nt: TGTGCCAGCAGCCATCCCCCTCTAGCGGGAGGCGGGGAGCTGTTTTTT
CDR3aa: CASSHPPLAGGGELFF

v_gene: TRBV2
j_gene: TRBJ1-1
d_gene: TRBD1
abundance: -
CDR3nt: TGTGCCAGCAGTTCTCAGGGGGCTCCTGAAGCTTTCTTT
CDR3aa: CASSSQGAPEAFF

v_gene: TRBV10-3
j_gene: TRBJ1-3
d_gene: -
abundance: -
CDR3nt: TGTGCCATCAGTGAGTCGGCCTTTCCCCAAAACACCATATATTTT
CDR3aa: CAISESAFPQNTIYF

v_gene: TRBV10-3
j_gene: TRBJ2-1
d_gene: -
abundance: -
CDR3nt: TGTGCCATCAGTGACTTCGATGAGCAGTTCTTC
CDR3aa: CAISDFDEQFF

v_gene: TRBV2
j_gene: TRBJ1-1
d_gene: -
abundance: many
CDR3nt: TGTGCCAGCTCCCCGACAGCCAACACTGAAGCTTTCTTT
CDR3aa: CASSPTANTEAFF

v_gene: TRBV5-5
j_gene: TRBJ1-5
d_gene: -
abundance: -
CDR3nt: TGTGCCAGCAGCTTGGGAGGAGATCAGCCCCAGCATTTT
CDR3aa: CASSLGGDQPQHF

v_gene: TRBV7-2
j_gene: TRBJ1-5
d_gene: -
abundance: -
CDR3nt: TGTGCCAGCAGCTTAGCGGGGGCGGCCGGCAATCAGCCCCAGCATTTT
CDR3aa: CASSLAGAAGNQPQHF

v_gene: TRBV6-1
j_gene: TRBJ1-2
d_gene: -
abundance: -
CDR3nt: TGTGCCAGCAGTGAATTTGACGGAGACAACTATGGCTACACCTTC
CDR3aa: CASSEFDGDNYGYTF

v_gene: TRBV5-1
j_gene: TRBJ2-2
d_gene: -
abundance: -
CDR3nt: TGCGCCAGCAGCTGGATACCGGGACAAACCACCGGGGAGCTGTTTTTT
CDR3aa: CASSWIPGQTTGELFF

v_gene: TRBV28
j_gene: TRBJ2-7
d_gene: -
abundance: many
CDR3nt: TGTGCCAGCAGTTCGATCGGAGAGGCCACCTACGAGCAGTACTTC
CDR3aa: CASSSIGEATYEQYF

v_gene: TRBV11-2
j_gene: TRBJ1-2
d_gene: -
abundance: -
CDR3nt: TGTGCCAGCAGCTTAGACAGGGGAATCTATGGCTACACCTTC
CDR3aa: CASSLDRGIYGYTF

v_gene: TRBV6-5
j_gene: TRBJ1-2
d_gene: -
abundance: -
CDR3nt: TGTGCCAGCAAGGGCGACAGGACTAACTATGGCTACACCTTC
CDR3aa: CASKGDRTNYGYTF

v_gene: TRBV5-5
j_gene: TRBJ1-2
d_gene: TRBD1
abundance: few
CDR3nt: TGTGCCAGCAGCCTAGGGGGACAGGGGGCCTATGGCTACACCTTC
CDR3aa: CASSLGGQGAYGYTF

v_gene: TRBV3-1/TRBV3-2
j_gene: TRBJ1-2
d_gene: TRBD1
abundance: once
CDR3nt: TGTGCCAGCAGCCAACGGGACAGGGGCTATGGCTACACCTTC
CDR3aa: CASSQRDRGYGYTF

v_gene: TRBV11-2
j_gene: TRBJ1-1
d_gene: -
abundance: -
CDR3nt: TGTGCCAGCAGCTTATCGACAGGCTGGGTGAACACTGAAGCTTTCTTT
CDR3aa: CASSLSTGWVNTEAFF

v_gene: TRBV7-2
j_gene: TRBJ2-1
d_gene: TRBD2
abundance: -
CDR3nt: TGTGCCATCGGAAAAGGACTAGCGCAACGTGGCTCCTACAATGAGCAGTTCTTC
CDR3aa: CAIGKGLAQRGSYNEQFF

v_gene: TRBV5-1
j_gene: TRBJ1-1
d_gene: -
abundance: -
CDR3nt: TGCGCCAGCAGCTTGATCAGGGGCTTGAACACTGAAGCTTTCTTT
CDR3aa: CASSLIRGLNTEAFF

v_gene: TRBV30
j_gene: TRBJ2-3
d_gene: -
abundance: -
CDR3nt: TGTGCCTGGAGTGTACCCGGAGGTCGGACGCAGTATTTT
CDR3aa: CAWSVPGGRTQYF

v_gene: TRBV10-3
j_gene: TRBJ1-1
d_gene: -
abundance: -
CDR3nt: TGTGCCATCAGAGCTGAAACAGGTATCCCTTTCTTT
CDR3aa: CAIRAETGIPFF

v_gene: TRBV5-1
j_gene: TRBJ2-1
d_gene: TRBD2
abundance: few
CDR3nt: TGCGCCAGCAGCTTGGTAGCGGGAGGGAGCTCCTACAATGAGCAGTTCTTC
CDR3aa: CASSLVAGGSSYNEQFF

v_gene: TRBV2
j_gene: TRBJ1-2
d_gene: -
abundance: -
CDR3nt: TGTGCCAGCAGCGGACAGTCAACTAACTATGGCTACACCTTC
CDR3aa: CASSGQSTNYGYTF

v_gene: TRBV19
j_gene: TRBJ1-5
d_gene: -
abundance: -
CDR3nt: TGTGCCAGTAGAAAGGGGCGGACCAGCAATCAGCCCCAGCATTTT
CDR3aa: CASRKGRTSNQPQHF

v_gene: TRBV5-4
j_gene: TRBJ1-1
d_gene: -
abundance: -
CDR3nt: TGTGCCAGCAGCTTGGTGGCAGGGGCGAACACTGAAGCTTTCTTT
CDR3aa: CASSLVAGANTEAFF

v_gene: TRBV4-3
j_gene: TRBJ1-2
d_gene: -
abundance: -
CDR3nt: TGCGCCAGCAGCCAAGATATTCCCTCAGGTTCGGGGGTCCCAGGTGGCTACACCTTC
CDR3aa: CASSQDIPSGSGVPGGYTF

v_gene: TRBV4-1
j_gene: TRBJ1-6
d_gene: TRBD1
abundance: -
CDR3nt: TGCGCCAGCAGCCAAGATACGGCACAGGGGGACACGATTAATTCACCCCTCCACTTT
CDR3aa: CASSQDTAQGDTINSPLHF